These 32 T cell receptor beta chains came from one sample sequenced in a study of beta chain features in type 1 diabetes. The study reverse transcribed the entire isolated RNA, so it sequenced expressed TCRB transcripts. Clones were read by immunoSEQ multiplex PCR, and TCRdb kept only the in-frame ones, dropping some. The sample includes 150,000 or so clones, under 60% of them seen just once. The sample consisted of Tregs from blood. The receptors shown here come from a man younger than 35 in good health.

The J gene is TRBJ2-1, the V gene TRBV21-1; the table assigns TRBD1, which was not confirmed against the DNA. TRBV21-1 constitutes a pseudogene. The CDR3 contains 16 residues. CDR3 loop: CASSKARVTGYNEQFF. CDR3 DNA: TGTGCCAGCAGCAAAGCGCGGGTAACAGGGTACAATGAGCAGTTCTTC.

This clone was picked up a small number of times. V is TRBV18 and J is TRBJ2-7; 13 bases line up with TRBD2. The germline V gene has CDR1 KGHSH and CDR2 LQKENI. The V segment lost 4 bases and the J segment 4 bases; nucleotides outside the gene matches: 19. The CDR3 is 20 residues long. CDR3 residues: CASSHLPRTSGGPATYEQYF. The CDR3, as DNA: TGTGCCAGCTCACATTTGCCCCGGACTAGCGGGGGACCTGCTACTTACGAGCAGTACTTC.

The chain links TRBV6-6 to TRBJ2-2, with 7 positions matching TRBD2. The germline V gene encodes CDR1 MNHNY and CDR2 SVGAGI (reference sequence). With V trimmed by 6 bases and J by 7 bases, 11 bases remained unmatched. The CDR3 is 15 amino acids. In DNA form, the CDR3 reads TGTGCCAGCAGACCCTACCGGGAGCGGGGCGGGGAGCTGTTTTTT. It codes for CASRPYRERGGELFF.

The table lists this clone with a few counts. The V gene is TRBV29-1, the J gene TRBJ2-1; 10 nucleotides align to TRBD1. Germline assignment: CDR1 SQVTM and CDR2 ANQGSEA. This CDR3 has 13 residues. With V trimmed by 3 bases and J by 7 bases, 3 bases remained unmatched. The CDR3 loop reads CSVDRTGGNEQFF. In DNA, the CDR3 is TGCAGCGTTGATCGGACAGGGGGGAATGAGCAGTTCTTC.

This clone was seen a few times. This sequence joins TRBV11-1 and TRBJ1-2, with D perhaps TRBD1 (5 bases). Germline-derived CDR1 and CDR2 are SGHAT and FQDESV (reference sequence). V gave up 5 bases and J gave up 8 bases, with 12 bases separating them. The CDR3 length is 12 residues. CDR3 sequence: CASSRGVDGYTF. The CDR3, as DNA: TGTGCCAGCAGCCGGGGGGTTGACGGCTACACCTTC.

This clone has a handful of counts. The CDR3 protein is CASSPRGEDYGYTF. DNA of the CDR3: TGTGCCAGTAGTCCTCGGGGAGAGGACTATGGCTACACCTTC. The rearrangement links TRBV19 to TRBJ1-2, with D unresolved. V was shortened by 5 bases and J by 3 bases, with 13 bases between the two germline ends. Germline V gene data show CDR1 as LNHDA and CDR2 as SQIVND (reference sequence). CDR3 length equals 14 residues. The whole variable domain, remainder taken from reference TRBV19 and TRBJ1-2, is DGGITQSPKYLFRKEGQNVTLSCEQNLNHDAMYWYRQDPGQGLRLIYYSQIVNDFQKGDIAEGYSVSREKKESFPLTVTSAQKNPTAFYLCASSPRGEDYGYTFGSGTRLTVV.

CDR3 sequence: CASSRTVVGGSTGELFF. The CDR3 DNA follows: TGTGCCAGCAGTCGAACGGTCGTGGGAGGCTCCACCGGGGAGCTGTTTTTT. V is TRBV14 and J is TRBJ2-2; a weak D match, TRBD2 (6 bases). From germline, CDR1 is SGHDN and CDR2 FVKESK. The V and J ends lost 6 bases and 4 bases respectively, with 21 bases between them. This CDR3 is 17 amino acids long.

This clone appeared a few times. The chain joins TRBV27 to TRBJ2-7, with 8 bases matching TRBD1. The CDR3 runs to 13 residues. The J segment lost 6 bases and the V segment lost 2 bases, leaving 3 bases of the junction unmatched. Germline loops: CDR1 MNHEY, CDR2 SMNVEV (reference sequence). CDR3 nucleotides: TGTGCCAGCAGTTTAGGCAGGGGGCTCGAGCAGTACTTC. It encodes CASSLGRGLEQYF.

The chain recombines TRBV6-5 with TRBJ2-5, with D possibly being TRBD2 (6 bases). The CDR3 is 15 residues long. Germline V lookup: CDR1 MNHEY, CDR2 SVGAGI. With 0 bases removed from V and 1 base from J, the gap between germline ends came to 9 bases. The CDR3 coding sequence is TGTGCCAGCAGTTACTCCTGGGGGGTCCAAGAGACCCAGTACTTC. The encoded protein is CASSYSWGVQETQYF.

The chain uses TRBV18 and TRBJ2-7; 10 bases match TRBD1. J was trimmed by 5 bases and V by 2 bases; bases with no gene match: 6. The CDR3 extends over 15 amino acids. In germline, CDR1 is KGHSH, CDR2 LQKENI. The CDR3 nucleotides are TGTGCCAGCTCACCAAGGACAGGGGGAAATCACGAGCAGTACTTC. It encodes CASSPRTGGNHEQYF.

This clone was detected a few times. This chain uses TRBV5-1 with TRBJ2-1; D gene uncertain. The V gene's germline CDR1 is SGHRS and CDR2 YFSETQ. CDR3 length equals 16 residues. V was trimmed by 4 bases and J by 0 bases, leaving 14 bases between them. CDR3 coding DNA: TGCGCCAGCAGCCCGAAGAGAAGTAACTCCTACAATGAGCAGTTCTTC. It specifies CASSPKRSNSYNEQFF.

The rearrangement links TRBV7-3 to TRBJ2-1; 7 positions agree with TRBD2. Germline CDR1 reads SGHTA; CDR2 reads FQGTGA. The trim removed 2 bases at V and 4 bases at J, leaving 8 bases unmatched. The CDR3 is made up of 16 amino acids. The CDR3 sequence is CASSLEWGGGYNEQFF. CDR3 DNA sequence: TGTGCCAGCAGCTTAGAGTGGGGCGGGGGATACAATGAGCAGTTCTTC.

This clone was detected a few times. The chain uses TRBV6-6 and TRBJ2-1; a possible D gene is TRBD2 (5 bases). CDR3 length equals 14 residues. The V end lost 2 bases, the J end lost 6 bases, and 11 bases lay between the germline ends. Germline V gives CDR1 MNHNY, CDR2 SVGAGI (reference sequence). The CDR3 sequence is CASSYTPGINEQFF. CDR3 in DNA: TGTGCCAGCAGTTACACCCCGGGGATCAATGAGCAGTTCTTC.

This chain links TRBV7-9 with TRBJ1-1, with a possible D match to TRBD1 (6 bases). Trimming shortened V by 4 bases and J by 6 bases, and 18 bases separated the two germline ends. This CDR3 region has 15 residues. The V gene's germline CDR1 is SEHNR and CDR2 FQNEAQ (reference sequence). Here the CDR3 DNA reads TGTGCCAGCAGCTACCTCGGGCGGGGGCGCGCTGAAGCTTTCTTT. It codes for CASSYLGRGRAEAFF.

V and J are TRBV29-1 and TRBJ1-2, with TRBD1 matching over 7 bases. The germline V gene has CDR1 SQVTM and CDR2 ANQGSEA. The CDR3 has 12 amino acids. The junction had 5 bases not matched to a gene; V was cut back by 6 bases and J by 4 bases. The CDR3 DNA is TGCAGCGTGGGGGGACAGCTCTATGGCTACACCTTC. Encoded protein: CSVGGQLYGYTF.

Worth noting for this clone: Its ends do not fully match the called genes, so a read error is possible. The chain carries TRBV5-6 and TRBJ2-3; possibly TRBD2 for D (6 bases). Germline V lookup: CDR1 SGHDT, CDR2 YYEEEE. The CDR3 totals 18 residues. The CDR3 reads CASSLAFWGESSTNTQYF. In nucleotides, the CDR3 is TGTGCCAGCAGCTTGGCCTTTTGGGGGGAGTCGAGCACAAATACGCAGTATTTT.

This rearrangement joins TRBV10-3 to TRBJ2-7, with D possibly being TRBD2 (5 bases). Trimming took 0 bases from V and 4 from J, leaving 19 bases between them. CDR1 and CDR2 from the germline V gene are ENHRY and SYGVKD. The CDR3 contains 17 residues. CDR3 in DNA: TGTGCCATCAGTGAGTCGGGGAGACACTTGGGTCCGTACGAGCAGTACTTC. Protein sequence: CAISESGRHLGPYEQYF.

This clone has only one observation. The chain recombines TRBV5-1 with TRBJ2-7, with D perhaps matching TRBD1 (5 bases). Looked up from germline, CDR1 is SGHRS and CDR2 is YFSETQ. V lost 1 base to trimming and J lost 4 bases, with 6 bases between them. The CDR3 is 12 amino acids. CDR3 protein: CASSLQGYEQYF. The CDR3 bases are TGCGCCAGCAGCTTGCAGGGTTACGAGCAGTACTTC.

There are a few counts of this clone. The chain employs TRBV10-3 and TRBJ2-5; 10 nucleotides line up with TRBD1. V trimming: 10 bases; J trimming: 4 bases; junction bases outside the gene matches: 6. Germline V lookup: CDR1 ENHRY, CDR2 SYGVKD. The CDR3 is 13 amino acids. The CDR3 coding sequence is TGTGCCAGCCGGGACAGGGGAAGAGAGACCCAGTACTTC. Encoded protein: CASRDRGRETQYF.

The chain is built from TRBV7-9 and TRBJ2-7; no definite D call. Germline CDR1 reads SEHNR; CDR2 reads FQNEAQ (reference sequence). The CDR3 covers 17 residues. V lost 5 bases, J lost 1 base, and 21 bases lay in between. The CDR3: CASSPRFLRIGSYEQYF. The CDR3 nucleotides read TGTGCCAGCAGCCCACGGTTTCTGCGGATTGGGTCCTACGAGCAGTACTTC.

This clone was seen only a few times. The chain recombines TRBV7-2 with TRBJ1-2, with D possibly matching TRBD1 (6 bases). V was pared by 1 base and J by 7 bases, with 19 bases between. The CDR3 is 16 amino acids. Per germline, CDR1 SGHTA and CDR2 FQGNSA. The CDR3 loop is CASSLGTRQVSSGYTF. As DNA, the CDR3 is TGTGCCAGCAGCTTAGGAACCCGACAGGTTTCTAGTGGCTACACCTTC.

V is TRBV5-6 and J is TRBJ2-2; D gene uncertain. V lost 3 bases and J 4 bases, leaving 7 bases between the germline ends. CDR1 and CDR2 (germline): SGHDT, YYEEEE. CDR3 length equals 13 residues. In DNA, the CDR3 is TGTGCCAGCAGCTATCGTTTCACCGGGGAGCTGTTTTTT. This codes for CASSYRFTGELFF.

In this sample, this clone turned up a few times. The chain uses TRBV18 and TRBJ2-7; D may be TRBD1 (6 bases). The CDR3 sequence is 13 residues long. Germline V CDR1 and CDR2: KGHSH, LQKENI. V dropped 2 bases and J dropped 2 bases, with 7 bases sitting between them. The CDR3, as DNA: TGTGCCAGCTCACCAGGACAGACCTACGAGCAGTACTTC. It encodes CASSPGQTYEQYF. The full variable domain, rest sourced from reference TRBV18 and TRBJ2-7, is NAGVMQNPRHLVRRRGQEARLRCSPMKGHSHVYWYRQLPEEGLKFMVYLQKENIIDESGMPKERFSAEFPKEGPSILRIQQVVRGDSAAYFCASSPGQTYEQYFGPGTRLTVT.

This chain joins TRBV28 and TRBJ1-2, with TRBD1 matching over 7 bases. The CDR3 extends over 14 amino acids. Germline V gene lookup returns CDR1 MDHEN and CDR2 SYDVKM. The J segment lost 1 base and the V segment lost 6 bases, leaving 5 bases of the junction unmatched. DNA of the CDR3: TGTGCCAGCAGCCCTGCAGGGGGTAACTATGGCTACACCTTC. The encoded protein is CASSPAGGNYGYTF.

The rearrangement links TRBV7-9 to TRBJ2-1; D unclear. V was trimmed by 4 bases and J by 3 bases, leaving 4 bases between them. Germline assignment: CDR1 SEHNR and CDR2 FQNEAQ (reference sequence). CDR3 size: 12 residues. CDR3 coding DNA: TGTGCCAGCAGCTCCCACTACAATGAGCAGTTCTTC. Translation: CASSSHYNEQFF. Full variable domain (remainder filled in from reference TRBV7-9 and TRBJ2-1): DTGVSQNPRHKITKRGQNVTFRCDPISEHNRLYWYRQTLGQGPEFLTYFQNEAQLEKSRLLSDRFSAERPKGSFSTLEIQRTEQGDSAMYLCASSSHYNEQFFGPGTRLTVL.

As concerns this clone: Other DNA sequences from this sample encode an identical CDR3 as well. V usage is TRBV6-5 and J usage is TRBJ2-7; TRBD1 matches at 7 bases. The ends lost 5 bases at V and 2 bases at J; junction bases unmatched: 3. Germline V gives CDR1 MNHEY, CDR2 SVGAGI. CDR3 length equals 13 residues. The CDR3 loop reads CASSRDRAYEQYF. CDR3 nucleotide sequence: TGTGCCAGCAGTCGTGACAGGGCCTACGAGCAGTACTTC.

This clone was counted between two and nine times. CDR3 sequence reads: CASSLAGGGAGYGYTF. Here the CDR3 DNA reads TGTGCCAGCAGCTTAGCGGGAGGAGGGGCAGGCTATGGCTACACCTTC. V and J are TRBV7-2 and TRBJ1-2, with a tentative D call TRBD1 (5 bases). V was shortened by 0 bases and J by 4 bases, with 15 bases between the two germline ends. CDR3 length equals 16 residues. From germline, CDR1 is SGHTA and CDR2 FQGNSA.

This sequence joins TRBV11-2 and TRBJ1-2; weak D call: TRBD1 (5 bases). Germline values: CDR1 SGHAT, CDR2 FQNNGV. This CDR3 contains 14 residues. The ends were cut back, 5 bases at V and 3 bases at J, with 13 bases in the middle. The CDR3 spells CASSRAGYDYGYTF. The DNA of the CDR3 is TGTGCCAGCAGCCGCGCAGGGTATGACTATGGCTACACCTTC.

CDR3 coding DNA: TGTGCCAGCAGCTTTTTAACATATGGGGGGCAGTACTTC. This sequence encodes CASSFLTYGGQYF. The chain employs TRBV7-8 and TRBJ2-5; possible D gene TRBD2, 6 bases. Between the trimmed V and J ends, which lost 3 bases and 11 bases, there was a span of 16 bases. There are 13 residues in the CDR3. Germline CDR1 is SGHVS and CDR2 is FQNEAQ.

This chain connects TRBV4-2 to TRBJ2-5; 7 bases fit TRBD1. This CDR3 has 13 residues. V lost 4 bases to trimming and J lost 11 bases; unmatched junction nucleotides: 10. CDR1 is LGHNA, CDR2 YNFKEQ, per germline. CDR3 sequence: CASSLRQGPPQYF. As DNA, the CDR3 is TGTGCCAGCAGCCTCCGACAGGGTCCTCCACAGTACTTC.

The V call is TRBV6-1, the J call TRBJ2-5; D unresolved. The closer fit of TRBJ2-7 to the DNA end suggests the J call may be wrong. The CDR3 runs 13 residues. In germline, CDR1 is MNHNS, CDR2 SASEGT. The CDR3 region is CATRTPSSYEQYF. Written as DNA, the CDR3 is TGTGCCACCAGGACGCCTAGCTCCTACGAGCAGTACTTC.

This clone came up a few times. This chain links TRBV29-1 with TRBJ1-2; TRBD1 agrees at 8 bases. J was trimmed by 4 bases and V by 4 bases; bases with no gene match: 11. CDR1 and CDR2 (germline): SQVTM, ANQGSEA. CDR3 length: 15 residues. The CDR3 protein is CSVVGRDRNFYGYTF. The CDR3 DNA sequence: TGCAGCGTTGTAGGTCGGGACAGGAACTTCTATGGCTACACCTTC.